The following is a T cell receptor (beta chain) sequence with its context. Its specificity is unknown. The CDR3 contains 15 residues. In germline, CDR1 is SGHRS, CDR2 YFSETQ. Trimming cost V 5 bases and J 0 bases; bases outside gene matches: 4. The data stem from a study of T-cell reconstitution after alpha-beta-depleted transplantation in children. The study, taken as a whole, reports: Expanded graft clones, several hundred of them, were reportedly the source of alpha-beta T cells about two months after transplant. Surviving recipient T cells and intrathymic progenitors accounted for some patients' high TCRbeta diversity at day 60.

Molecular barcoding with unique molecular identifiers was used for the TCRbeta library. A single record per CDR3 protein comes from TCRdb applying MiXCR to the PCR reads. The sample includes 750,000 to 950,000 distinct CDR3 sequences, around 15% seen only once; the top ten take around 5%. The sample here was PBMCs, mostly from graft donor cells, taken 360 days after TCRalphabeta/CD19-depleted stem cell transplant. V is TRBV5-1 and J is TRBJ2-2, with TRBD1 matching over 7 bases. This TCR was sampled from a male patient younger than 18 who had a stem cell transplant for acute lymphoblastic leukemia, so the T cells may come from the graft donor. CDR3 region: CASRHDRANTGELFF. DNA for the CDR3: TGCGCCAGCAGACACGACAGGGCGAACACCGGGGAGCTGTTTTTT.